This T cell receptor (beta chain) was documented in a study of T cell repertoires in cytomegalovirus infection. Study outcomes and limitations: Identification of carriers of CMV plus the relevant HLA was achieved through cumulative public TCR beta family frequency.

This clonotype has only a few counts. Its cognate antigen is unknown. Trimming cost V 2 bases and J 8 bases, with 22 bases left between them. This CDR3 is built from 16 residues. The germline gives CDR1 SGHRS, CDR2 YFSETQ. TCRdb re-analysed the reads in MiXCR, keeping a single row per CDR3 protein. This table has about 440,000 distinct CDR3 sequences, 31% appearing once. The chain employs TRBV5-1 and TRBJ1-2, with D perhaps TRBD1 (5 bases). The sequence came from a human donor in good health (CMV status not recorded). Some clones in this sample may be carry-over from other donors' samples. Sequenced: PBMCs. DNA for the CDR3: TGCGCCAGCAGCTTAGGCGGGGGTAGCGGCGATAGAGGCTACACCTTC. Translated: CASSLGGGSGDRGYTF.